This TCR beta chain appears in the sequencing data of a study of shared clonotypes between healthy human individuals. As for this clone: Its antigen is unidentified. Other DNA sequences from this sample encode an identical CDR3 as well.

Overall study findings and caveats: All-four-donor shared clonotypes had higher generation probabilities than non-shared clonotypes did.

Some clones are missing from TCRdb's copy, which holds only in-frame ones; the method was immunoSEQ multiplex PCR. The table shows 2 million to 3 million clones, with roughly 92% occurring only once. V lost 5 bases and J 7 bases, leaving 15 bases between the germline ends. Per germline, CDR1 SNHLY and CDR2 FYNNEI. CDR3 length: 14 residues. The chain recombines TRBV2 with TRBJ1-5; weak D call: TRBD1 (6 bases). The receptor comes from a man younger than 35 in good health. Sequenced input: naive CD4+ T cells sorted from blood. The subset was: CD45RA+ positively selected. This CDR3 is CASSPQGGIQPQHF. The CDR3 region has the DNA TGTGCCAGCAGTCCACAGGGTGGGATCCAGCCCCAGCATTTT.